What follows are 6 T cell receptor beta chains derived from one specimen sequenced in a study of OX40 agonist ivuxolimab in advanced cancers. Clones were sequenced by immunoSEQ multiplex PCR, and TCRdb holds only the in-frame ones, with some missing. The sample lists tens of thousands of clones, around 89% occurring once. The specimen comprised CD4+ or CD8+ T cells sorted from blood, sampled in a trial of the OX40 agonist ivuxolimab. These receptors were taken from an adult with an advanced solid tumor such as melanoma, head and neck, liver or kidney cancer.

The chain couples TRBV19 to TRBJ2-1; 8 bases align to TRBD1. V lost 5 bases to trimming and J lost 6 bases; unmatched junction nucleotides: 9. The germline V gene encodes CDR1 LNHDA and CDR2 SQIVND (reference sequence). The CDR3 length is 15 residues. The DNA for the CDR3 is TGTGCCAGTAGTCAGCCCGGGACAGGCTTCAATGAGCAGTTCTTC. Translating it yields CASSQPGTGFNEQFF.

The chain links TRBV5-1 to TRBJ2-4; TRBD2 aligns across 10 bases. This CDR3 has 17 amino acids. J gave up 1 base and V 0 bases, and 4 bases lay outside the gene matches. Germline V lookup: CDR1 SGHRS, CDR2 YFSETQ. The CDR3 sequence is CASSLAGSGGAKNIQYF. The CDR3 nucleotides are TGCGCCAGCAGCTTGGCCGGTAGCGGGGGGGCCAAAAACATTCAGTACTTC.

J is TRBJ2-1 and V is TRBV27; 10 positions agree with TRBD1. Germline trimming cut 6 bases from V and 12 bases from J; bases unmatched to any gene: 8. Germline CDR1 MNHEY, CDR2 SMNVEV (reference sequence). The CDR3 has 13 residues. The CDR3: CASSRQGASRQFF. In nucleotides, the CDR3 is TGTGCCAGCAGCCGACAGGGGGCGTCTCGGCAGTTCTTC.

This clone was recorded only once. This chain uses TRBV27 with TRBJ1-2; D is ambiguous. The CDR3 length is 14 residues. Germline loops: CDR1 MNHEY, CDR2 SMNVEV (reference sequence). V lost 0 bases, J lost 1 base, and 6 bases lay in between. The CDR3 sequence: CASSLSEFNYGYTF. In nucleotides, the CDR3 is TGTGCCAGCAGTTTATCTGAATTTAACTATGGCTACACCTTC.

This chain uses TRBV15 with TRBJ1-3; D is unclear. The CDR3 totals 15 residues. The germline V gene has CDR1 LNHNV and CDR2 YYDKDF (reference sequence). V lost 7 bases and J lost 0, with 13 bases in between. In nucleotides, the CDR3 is TGTGCCACCAAGAAAGAAGCAACCTCTGGAAACACCATATATTTT. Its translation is CATKKEATSGNTIYF.

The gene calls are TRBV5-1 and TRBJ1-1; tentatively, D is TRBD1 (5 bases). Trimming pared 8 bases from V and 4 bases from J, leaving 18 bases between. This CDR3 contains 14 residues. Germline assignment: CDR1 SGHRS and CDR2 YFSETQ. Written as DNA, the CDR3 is TGCGCCAGTGCTCTTGACGGGGGAGCCACTGAAGCTTTCTTT. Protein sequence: CASALDGGATEAFF.